The 28 T cell receptor beta chains below were found in one sample sequenced in a study of neurological immune-mediated disorders. MiXCR, run by TCRdb on the 5' RACE reads, gives a single entry per CDR3 protein. The top ten hold 1.3% of the sample, which has 40,000 to 45,000 distinct CDR3 sequences, 12% seen once. The specimen was PBMCs. The receptors come from a female donor in good health.

At least ten counts were recorded for this clonotype. This chain joins TRBV10-3 and TRBJ2-7; 7 positions agree with TRBD1. V shed 7 bases and J 3 bases; nucleotides not matched to a gene: 6. Germline V gene lookup returns CDR1 ENHRY and CDR2 SYGVKD. The CDR3 runs 13 residues. CDR3 amino acids: CAIIQGLGYEQYF. The CDR3 DNA reads as TGTGCCATCATACAGGGGCTGGGCTACGAGCAGTACTTC.

Many counts were recorded for this clonotype. The chain employs TRBV9 and TRBJ2-7; 8 bases match TRBD2. Germline lookup yields CDR1 SGDLS and CDR2 YYNGEE. The CDR3 spans 18 residues. V trimming: 0 bases; J trimming: 2 bases; junction bases outside the gene matches: 13. The CDR3 protein is CASSVAPGSSGITYEQYF. The CDR3, as DNA: TGTGCCAGCAGCGTAGCCCCGGGGAGTAGCGGGATTACCTACGAGCAGTACTTC.

Ten or more counts support this clonotype. In DNA form, the CDR3 reads TGCAGTGTTCCACCAAGGGAGGGAAGGGCCGGCAATCAGCCCCAGCATTTT. Its translation: CSVPPREGRAGNQPQHF. The chain employs TRBV20-1 and TRBJ1-5, with unresolved D. The germline V gene encodes CDR1 DFQATT and CDR2 SNEGSKA (reference sequence). The CDR3 runs 17 residues. The V end lost 7 bases, the J end lost 2 bases, and 24 bases lay between the germline ends.

This clonotype has a count of ten or more. The CDR3 region is CASSPRKGGIGNTEAFF. CDR3 DNA sequence: TGTGCCAGCAGCCCCCGGAAAGGGGGCATCGGGAACACTGAAGCTTTCTTT. The chain uses TRBV14 and TRBJ1-1; the match to TRBD1 covers 7 bases. The V and J ends lost 4 bases and 1 base, in that order; junction bases with no gene match: 12. The length of the CDR3 is 17 residues. Germline V CDR1 and CDR2: SGHDN, FVKESK. Together with reference TRBV14 and TRBJ1-1, the CDR3 gives the full variable domain: EAGVTQFPSHSVIEKGQTVTLRCDPISGHDNLYWYRRVMGKEIKFLLHFVKESKQDESGMPNNRFLAERTGGTYSTLKVQPAELEDSGVYFCASSPRKGGIGNTEAFFGQGTRLTVV.

The table lists this clonotype with many counts. The genes are TRBV5-1 and TRBJ2-6; 7 bases line up with TRBD1. This CDR3 has 16 residues. CDR1 and CDR2 from the germline V gene are SGHRS and YFSETQ. Trimming at V came to 4 bases and at J to 2 bases, leaving 6 bases not matched to a gene. CDR3 region: CASSDRVDAGANVLTF. The CDR3 DNA is TGCGCCAGCAGCGACAGGGTCGACGCTGGGGCCAACGTCCTGACTTTC. The full variable domain, completed using reference TRBV5-1 and TRBJ2-6, is KAGVTQTPRYLIKTRGQQVTLSCSPISGHRSVSWYQQTPGQGLQFLFEYFSETQRNKGNFPGRFSGRQFSNSRSEMNVSTLELGDSALYLCASSDRVDAGANVLTFGAGSRLTVL.

This clonotype was detected many times. The chain has TRBV12-3 or TRBV12-4 and TRBJ1-2; TRBD1 matches at 8 bases. The V and J ends lost 6 bases and 8 bases, in that order; junction bases with no gene match: 11. This CDR3 is 14 amino acids long. The CDR3, as DNA: TGTGCCAGCAGCCCTGGCAGGGGGCTGGGGGGCTACACCTTC. The encoded protein is CASSPGRGLGGYTF.

At least ten counts were recorded for this clonotype. CDR3 in amino acids: CASSSQASSGNTIYF. Here the CDR3 DNA reads TGTGCCAGCAGCTCACAGGCGAGCTCTGGAAACACCATATATTTT. The V gene is TRBV7-2, the J gene TRBJ1-3; possibly TRBD1 for D (5 bases). CDR3 length: 15 amino acids. Deletions cut 4 bases from V and 0 bases from J, with 10 bases between. Per the germline V gene, CDR1 is SGHTA and CDR2 is FQGNSA.

This clonotype appeared many times. The V gene is TRBV5-5, the J gene TRBJ2-2; D may match TRBD1 or TRBD2 (6 bases each). CDR1 is SGHKS, CDR2 YYEKEE, per germline (reference sequence). V lost 0 bases and J lost 3, with 9 bases in between. The length of the CDR3 is 15 residues. The CDR3 coding sequence is TGTGCCAGCAGCTTGGGTCGGGGGCACACCGGGGAGCTGTTTTTT. Its translation is CASSLGRGHTGELFF.

This clonotype appeared a few times. Its ends do not fully match the called genes, so a read error is possible. The J gene is TRBJ2-7, the V gene TRBV12-3 or TRBV12-4; tentatively, D is TRBD1 (5 bases). This CDR3 is 13 amino acids long. The CDR3 region is CASSLDRNYGQYF. As DNA, the CDR3 is TGTGCCAGCAGCCTCGACAGAAACTACGGGCAGTACTTC.

To note about this clonotype: A much larger clone sits a single nucleotide away, making a read error possible. V usage is TRBV18 and J usage is TRBJ1-2; D may be TRBD1 (6 bases). CDR3 length equals 15 residues. Germline loops: CDR1 KGHSH, CDR2 LQKENI. DNA of the CDR3: TGTGCCAGCTCACCACCTAAAGGGGGAGACTATGTCTACACCTTC. Protein product: CASSPPKGGDYVYTF.

At least ten counts were recorded for this clonotype. The gene calls are TRBV14 and TRBJ2-7; 7 nucleotides align to TRBD1. Germline CDR1 SGHDN, CDR2 FVKESK. The CDR3 contains 16 residues. Unmatched junction bases numbered 9, after V lost 4 bases and J lost 0 bases. DNA for the CDR3: TGTGCCAGCAGCCTCAGGGGACAGCGAGTCTCCTACGAGCAGTACTTC. Encoded protein: CASSLRGQRVSYEQYF.

This clonotype was detected many times. CDR3 nucleotides: TGTGCCATCAGTGCCGTCGACAGGGGCACCGGGGAGCTGTTTTTT. This codes for CAISAVDRGTGELFF. The chain carries TRBV10-3 and TRBJ2-2, with 8 nucleotides matching TRBD1. Germline V gives CDR1 ENHRY, CDR2 SYGVKD. Germline trimming cut 4 bases from V and 4 bases from J; bases unmatched to any gene: 5. The CDR3 runs to 15 residues.

The chain carries TRBV7-2 and TRBJ2-6; 7 bases match TRBD2. With 2 bases clipped from V and 2 bases from J, the junction kept 3 bases outside the gene matches. The CDR3 contains 16 residues. Germline CDR1 SGHTA, CDR2 FQGNSA. The CDR3 loop reads CASSLRAGTGANVLTF. CDR3 nucleotide sequence: TGTGCCAGCAGCTTAAGAGCGGGGACTGGGGCCAACGTCCTGACTTTC.

This clonotype was detected ten times or more. The V call is TRBV20-1, the J call TRBJ2-1; the match to TRBD2 covers 14 bases. The germline gives CDR1 DFQATT, CDR2 SNEGSKA (reference sequence). The V and J ends lost 6 bases and 6 bases, in that order; junction bases with no gene match: 4. This CDR3 is 14 amino acids long. CDR3 in DNA: TGCAGTGCAGAGGGGACTAGCGGGAGCAATGAGCAGTTCTTC. Protein: CSAEGTSGSNEQFF.

This clonotype appeared many times. V gene TRBV5-1 combines with J gene TRBJ2-7, with TRBD1 identical over 10 bases. The length of the CDR3 is 15 residues. Germline loops: CDR1 SGHRS, CDR2 YFSETQ. Trimming took 4 bases from V and 2 from J; bases not matched to a gene: 6. This CDR3 reads CASSTRTGGAYEQYF. DNA for the CDR3: TGCGCCAGCAGCACCAGGACAGGGGGAGCCTACGAGCAGTACTTC.

This clonotype was seen at least ten times. The genes are TRBV18 and TRBJ2-7; TRBD2 agrees at 7 bases. The V gene's germline CDR1 is KGHSH and CDR2 LQKENI. V trimming: 1 base; J trimming: 5 bases; junction bases outside the gene matches: 8. The CDR3 extends over 15 amino acids. In DNA, the CDR3 is TGTGCCAGCTCACCACTGGCAAGCGGGATTGACGAGCAGTACTTC. Encoded protein: CASSPLASGIDEQYF.

The chain is built from TRBV11-3 and TRBJ2-1, with a possible D match to TRBD1 (6 bases). The CDR3 totals 12 residues. Per germline, CDR1 SGHNT and CDR2 YENEEA. V lost 8 bases, J lost 11 bases, and 16 bases lay in between. The CDR3 coding sequence is TGTGCCAGCCACGGGGTAGGGGGTAAGCAGTTCTTC. Translated: CASHGVGGKQFF.

The sample holds many counts of this clonotype. The chain joins TRBV6-2 or TRBV6-3 to TRBJ2-7, with TRBD2 matching 7 bases. The CDR3 is made up of 15 amino acids. The V and J ends lost 7 bases and 1 base, in that order; junction bases with no gene match: 10. From germline, CDR1 is MNHEY and CDR2 SVGEGT. Here the CDR3 reads CASTTSALGSYEQYF. CDR3 nucleotides: TGTGCCAGCACCACTAGCGCACTGGGGTCCTACGAGCAGTACTTC.

The gene calls are TRBV6-5 and TRBJ2-1; 7 bases align to TRBD2. After removal of 6 bases from V and 8 bases from J, the junction contained 13 bases not matched to a gene. The CDR3 runs 15 residues. Germline CDR1 and CDR2: MNHEY and SVGAGI. This CDR3 reads CASRPLQAGRDEQFF. CDR3 DNA sequence: TGTGCCAGCAGACCCCTGCAAGCGGGAAGGGATGAGCAGTTCTTC.

A word on this clonotype: A much bigger clone sits one base away, suggesting this may be a read error. The V and J genes are TRBV18 and TRBJ2-7; possibly TRBD1 for D (5 bases). There are 13 residues in the CDR3. The V gene's germline CDR1 is KGHSH and CDR2 LQKENI. CDR3 region: CASSPSSWGEQHF. The CDR3 nucleotides are TGTGCCAGCTCACCCTCGTCGTGGGGCGAGCAGCACTTC.

In this sample, this clonotype turned up once. Compared with germline, one end of the junction differs, possibly owing to a read error. The rearrangement uses TRBV7-8 and TRBJ2-3; D is unresolved. This CDR3 contains 15 residues. Per the germline V gene, CDR1 is SGHVS and CDR2 is FQNEAQ. The CDR3 here is CANSFGQLHTDTQYF. DNA for the CDR3: TGTGCCAACAGCTTTGGGCAGCTGCACACAGATACGCAGTATTTT.

Notes on this clonotype: With a much larger clone just one base away, this may be a read error. The DNA for the CDR3 is TGCGCCAACAGCCCCCGGACAGGGGTGACTGAAGCTTTCTTT. Translating it yields CANSPRTGVTEAFF. The chain joins TRBV5-1 to TRBJ1-1; TRBD1 agrees at 9 bases. CDR3 length: 14 amino acids. In germline, CDR1 is SGHRS, CDR2 YFSETQ.

The table lists this clonotype with many counts. The J gene is TRBJ2-1, the V gene TRBV7-8; 14 bases match TRBD2. The CDR3 runs to 14 residues. V shed 5 bases, J shed 9 bases, and the junction held 3 bases outside the gene matches. Germline V gene lookup returns CDR1 SGHVS and CDR2 FQNEAQ. The CDR3 region is CASSLGLAGAEQFF. In nucleotides, the CDR3 is TGTGCCAGCAGCCTGGGACTAGCGGGAGCTGAGCAGTTCTTC.

This clonotype has ten or more counts. The chain links TRBV4-2 to TRBJ2-7; 8 nucleotides match TRBD1. This CDR3 has 15 residues. Trimming removed 1 base from V and 4 bases from J; junction bases left unmatched: 6. CDR1 and CDR2 from the germline V gene are LGHNA and YNFKEQ. The CDR3 coding sequence is TGTGCCAGCAGCCAAGCCGCTGGGACAGGATACGAGCAGTACTTC. Amino acid sequence: CASSQAAGTGYEQYF.

This clonotype was counted ten times or more. This chain uses TRBV5-1 with TRBJ2-3; the match to TRBD2 covers 11 bases. Unmatched junction bases numbered 16, after V lost 3 bases and J lost 1 base. The CDR3 covers 20 residues. The germline gives CDR1 SGHRS, CDR2 YFSETQ. CDR3 nucleotides: TGCGCCAGCAGCTCCCGCTCTCTAGCGGGAGGCCCTCGAGGCACAGATACGCAGTATTTT. This sequence encodes CASSSRSLAGGPRGTDTQYF.

Of note for this clonotype: A much larger clone differs from this one at a single base, so this may be a read error. V gene TRBV27 combines with J gene TRBJ1-1, with TRBD1 as a possible D gene (5 bases). Germline CDR1 reads MNHEY; CDR2 reads SMNVEV (reference sequence). CDR3 length: 15 residues. Trimming took off 8 bases at V and 4 bases at J, with 20 bases between the two ends. The CDR3 DNA reads as TGTGCCAGCTCATCCCCCGGGCAGGGCGGCACTGAAGCTTTCTTT. Translated, it gives CASSSPGQGGTEAFF.

On this clonotype: A much more abundant neighbour one base away suggests this may be a read error. CDR3 amino acids: CASSLSGSIREEQYF. CDR3 DNA sequence: TGTGCCAGCTCACTAAGCGGCTCTATCAGGGAAGAGCAGTACTTC. The J gene is TRBJ2-7, the V gene TRBV18; D could derive from TRBD1 or TRBD2 (5 bases each). CDR1 is KGHSH, CDR2 LQKENI, per germline. With 4 bases removed from V and 7 bases from J, the gap between germline ends came to 20 bases. The CDR3 totals 15 residues.

In this sample, this clonotype is medium-sized. The V gene is TRBV5-1, the J gene TRBJ2-5; 14 positions match TRBD2. The V and J ends lost 4 bases and 5 bases, in that order; junction bases with no gene match: 10. The CDR3 totals 17 residues. CDR1 is SGHRS, CDR2 YFSETQ, per germline. The CDR3 region is CASSGGLAGVLVETQYF. In DNA form, the CDR3 reads TGCGCCAGCAGCGGGGGACTAGCGGGGGTCCTGGTGGAGACCCAGTACTTC.